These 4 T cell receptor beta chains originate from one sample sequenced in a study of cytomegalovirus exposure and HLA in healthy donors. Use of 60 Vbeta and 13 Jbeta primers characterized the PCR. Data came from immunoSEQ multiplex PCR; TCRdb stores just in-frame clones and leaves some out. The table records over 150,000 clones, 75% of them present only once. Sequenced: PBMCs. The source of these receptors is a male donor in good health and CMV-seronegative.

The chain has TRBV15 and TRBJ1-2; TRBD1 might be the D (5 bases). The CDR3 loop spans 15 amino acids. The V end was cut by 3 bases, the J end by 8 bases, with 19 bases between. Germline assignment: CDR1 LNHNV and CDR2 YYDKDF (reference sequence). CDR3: CATSSELQASYGYTF. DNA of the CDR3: TGTGCCACCAGCAGCGAACTACAGGCGTCCTACGGCTACACCTTC. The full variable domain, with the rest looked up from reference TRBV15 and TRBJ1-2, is DAMVIQNPRYQVTQFGKPVTLSCSQTLNHNVMYWYQQKSSQAPKLLFHYYDKDFNNEADTPDNFQSRRPNTSFCFLDIRSPGLGDTAMYLCATSSELQASYGYTFGSGTRLTVV.

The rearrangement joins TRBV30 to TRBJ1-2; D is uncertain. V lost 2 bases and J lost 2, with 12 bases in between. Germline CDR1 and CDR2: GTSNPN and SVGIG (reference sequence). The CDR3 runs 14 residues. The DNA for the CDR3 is TGTGCCTGGAGTTCGAATCAGGCAAACTATGGCTACACCTTC. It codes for CAWSSNQANYGYTF.

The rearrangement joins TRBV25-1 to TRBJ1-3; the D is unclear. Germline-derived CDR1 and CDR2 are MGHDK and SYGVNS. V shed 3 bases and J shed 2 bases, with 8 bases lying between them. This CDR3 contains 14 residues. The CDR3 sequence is CASSEYGTGNTIYF. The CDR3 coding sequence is TGTGCCAGCAGTGAGTACGGTACTGGAAACACCATATATTTT.

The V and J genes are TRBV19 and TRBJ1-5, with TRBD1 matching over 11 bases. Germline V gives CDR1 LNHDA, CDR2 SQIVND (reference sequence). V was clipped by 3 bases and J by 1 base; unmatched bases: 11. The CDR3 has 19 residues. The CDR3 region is CASSMSHGTGGLSNQPQHF. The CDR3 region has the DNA TGTGCCAGTAGTATGTCCCACGGGACAGGGGGTTTGAGCAATCAGCCCCAGCATTTT. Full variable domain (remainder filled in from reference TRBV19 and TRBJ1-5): DGGITQSPKYLFRKEGQNVTLSCEQNLNHDAMYWYRQDPGQGLRLIYYSQIVNDFQKGDIAEGYSVSREKKESFPLTVTSAQKNPTAFYLCASSMSHGTGGLSNQPQHFGDGTRLSIL.